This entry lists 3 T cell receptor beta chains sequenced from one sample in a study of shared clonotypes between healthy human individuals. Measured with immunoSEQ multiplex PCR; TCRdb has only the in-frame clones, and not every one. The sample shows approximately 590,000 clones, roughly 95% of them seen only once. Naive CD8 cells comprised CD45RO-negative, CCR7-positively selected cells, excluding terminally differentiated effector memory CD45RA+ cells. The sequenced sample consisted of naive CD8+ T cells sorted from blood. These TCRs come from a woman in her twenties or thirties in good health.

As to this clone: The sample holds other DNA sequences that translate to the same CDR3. CDR3 DNA: TGCGCCAGCAGTGAGGCGGGGTACGAGCAGTACTTC. Translated: CASSEAGYEQYF. The V and J genes are TRBV10-2 and TRBJ2-7, with a tentative D call TRBD2 (6 bases). The ends were cut back, 2 bases at V and 4 bases at J, with 6 bases in the middle. The CDR3 contains 12 residues. Per the germline V gene, CDR1 is WSHSY and CDR2 is SAAADI.

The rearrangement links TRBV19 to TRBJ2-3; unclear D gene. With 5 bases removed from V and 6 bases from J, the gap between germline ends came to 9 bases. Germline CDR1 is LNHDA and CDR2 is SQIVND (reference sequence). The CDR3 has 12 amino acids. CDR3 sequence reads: CASSALPDTQYF. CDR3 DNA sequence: TGTGCCAGTAGTGCGCTCCCGGATACGCAGTATTTT.

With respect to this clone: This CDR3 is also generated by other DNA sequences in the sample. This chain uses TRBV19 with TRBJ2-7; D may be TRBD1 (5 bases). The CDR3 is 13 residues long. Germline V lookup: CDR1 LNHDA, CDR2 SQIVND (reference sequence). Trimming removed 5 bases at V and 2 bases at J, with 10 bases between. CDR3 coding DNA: TGTGCCAGTAGTCCCGGCAGGGCCTACGAGCAGTACTTC. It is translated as CASSPGRAYEQYF.